One T cell receptor (beta chain) is described in this entry. The antigen is not known. Each single cDNA molecule received a unique molecular identifier. One entry per CDR3 protein, called by TCRdb with MiXCR from the 5' RACE reads. The sample consists of more than 45,000 distinct CDR3 sequences, less than 9.5% of them appearing once. The data derive from a study of early T cells in non-severe SARS-CoV-2 infection. For the study at large: Unsorted whole-blood RNA was sequenced in bulk, leaving chains unpaired.

Study-level results: Matches to VDJdb favored anti-spike CD8 responses and missed private and CD4 specificities.

Germline loops: CDR1 MGHRA, CDR2 YSYEKL. V was pared by 0 bases and J by 7 bases, with 10 bases between. The CDR3 has 15 amino acids. The chain links TRBV4-1 to TRBJ1-6, with D unclear. Sequencing input: whole blood. This clonotype originated in an adult who was a healthcare worker with PCR-confirmed SARS-CoV-2 infection or an uninfected control (not recorded which). In DNA, the CDR3 is TGCGCCAGCAGCCAAGAGGAGGGCGAGAATTCACCCCTCCACTTT. Translated, it gives CASSQEEGENSPLHF.